The 24 T cell receptor beta chains given below trace back to one sample, sequenced in a study of cytomegalovirus exposure and HLA in healthy donors. Use of 60 Vbeta and 13 Jbeta primers characterized the PCR. The data were produced by immunoSEQ multiplex PCR, yet TCRdb's version contains in-frame clones alone and is incomplete. The sample yields 120,000 to 150,000 clones, about 84% seen once. The sequenced sample was PBMCs. Receptors were obtained from a woman aged 40-49 years in good health and CMV-seropositive.

This clone turned up a few times. J is TRBJ1-1 and V is TRBV2; D call uncertain. Germline assignment: CDR1 SNHLY and CDR2 FYNNEI. The CDR3 runs to 13 residues. Between the trimmed V and J ends, which lost 6 bases and 0 bases, there was a span of 8 bases. In DNA, the CDR3 is TGTGCCAGCAGACAGAACATGAACACTGAAGCTTTCTTT. This translates into CASRQNMNTEAFF.

The chain uses TRBV13 and TRBJ2-7; 7 positions match TRBD2. The CDR3 length is 14 residues. Germline V gives CDR1 PRHDT, CDR2 FYEKMQ (reference sequence). Trimming took 5 bases from V and 1 from J; bases not matched to a gene: 5. The CDR3 reads CASSLSSGSYEQYF. The CDR3 DNA is TGTGCCAGCAGCCTCTCTAGCGGATCCTACGAGCAGTACTTC.

This chain connects TRBV6-5 to TRBJ1-3, with D unresolved. The CDR3 sequence is 12 residues long. V lost 6 bases, J lost 2 bases, and 5 bases lay in between. CDR1 and CDR2 from the germline V gene are MNHEY and SVGAGI. The CDR3 region is CASSNPGNTIYF. CDR3 nucleotide sequence: TGTGCCAGCAGCAATCCTGGAAACACCATATATTTT.

Concerning this clone: One end of the junction does not line up with germline, which may come from a read error. J is TRBJ1-2 and V is TRBV7-9; 8 bases fit TRBD1. From germline, CDR1 is SEHNR and CDR2 FQNEAQ (reference sequence). The CDR3 has 13 amino acids. This chain's CDR3 is CSSRGTGLYGYTF. The DNA for the CDR3 is TGTTCCAGCAGGGGGACAGGCCTCTATGGCTACACCTTC.

The V call is TRBV30, the J call TRBJ2-7; 7 nucleotides agree with TRBD1. Per the germline V gene, CDR1 is GTSNPN and CDR2 is SVGIG (reference sequence). The J segment lost 4 bases and the V segment lost 7 bases, leaving 7 bases of the junction unmatched. The CDR3 sequence is 12 residues long. In nucleotides, the CDR3 is TGTGCCTCAACAGGGGCAATGTACGAGCAGTACTTC. Protein product: CASTGAMYEQYF.

The chain couples TRBV7-8 to TRBJ1-1; no firm D call. The CDR3 is 14 amino acids. Trimming left V 5 bases short and J 3 bases short, with 13 bases between. The V gene's germline CDR1 is SGHVS and CDR2 FQNEAQ. Here the CDR3 reads CASSPHTRDTEAFF. The DNA for the CDR3 is TGTGCCAGCAGCCCCCATACCCGGGACACTGAAGCTTTCTTT.

The chain joins TRBV5-1 to TRBJ2-3; TRBD2 agrees at 7 bases. The V segment lost 4 bases and the J segment 0 bases; nucleotides outside the gene matches: 11. Germline loops: CDR1 SGHRS, CDR2 YFSETQ. This CDR3 contains 17 residues. CDR3 sequence: CASSPGAGTTSTDTQYF. The CDR3 bases are TGCGCCAGCAGCCCCGGGGCCGGGACTACTAGCACAGATACGCAGTATTTT.

The gene calls are TRBV28 and TRBJ1-5; D gene ambiguous. V was cut by 3 bases and J by 2 bases, with 11 bases left in between. There are 15 residues in the CDR3. Germline values: CDR1 MDHEN, CDR2 SYDVKM. This CDR3 is CASSLGSRGNQPQHF. The CDR3 DNA reads TGTGCCAGCAGTTTGGGGAGTCGGGGCAATCAGCCCCAGCATTTT.

This clone showed up just a few times. V is TRBV5-1 and J is TRBJ2-2; D gene ambiguous. The CDR3 length is 15 residues. V gave up 0 bases and J gave up 1 base, with 7 bases separating them. The germline V gene has CDR1 SGHRS and CDR2 YFSETQ. CDR3 bases: TGCGCCAGCAGCTTGGAACCCGGGAACACCGGGGAGCTGTTTTTT. Translation: CASSLEPGNTGELFF.

The rearrangement uses TRBV4-1 and TRBJ2-7, with 7 bases identical to TRBD2. Trimming cost V 0 bases and J 5 bases; bases outside gene matches: 1. From germline, CDR1 is MGHRA and CDR2 YSYEKL. The CDR3 totals 13 residues. DNA of the CDR3: TGCGCCAGCAGCCAAGACCGGGAGGACGAGCAGTACTTC. This encodes CASSQDREDEQYF.

The rearrangement joins TRBV4-2 to TRBJ2-5; D remains ambiguous. CDR1 and CDR2 (germline): LGHNA, YNFKEQ. There are 14 residues in the CDR3. The V end was cut by 1 base, the J end by 3 bases, with 9 bases between. The CDR3 DNA follows: TGTGCCAGCAGCCAAGTCGGGTGGAAAGAGACCCAGTACTTC. Its protein product is CASSQVGWKETQYF.

The V call is TRBV2, the J call TRBJ1-4; D not resolved. Germline loops: CDR1 SNHLY, CDR2 FYNNEI. V dropped 2 bases and J dropped 7 bases, with 11 bases sitting between them. The CDR3 totals 14 residues. The DNA of the CDR3 is TGTGCCAGCAGTGAATCACAAAAATTTGAAAAACTGTTTTTT. It codes for CASSESQKFEKLFF. Together with reference TRBV2 and TRBJ1-4, the CDR3 gives the full variable domain: EPEVTQTPSHQVTQMGQEVILRCVPISNHLYFYWYRQILGQKVEFLVSFYNNEISEKSEIFDDQFSVERPDGSNFTLKIRSTKLEDSAMYFCASSESQKFEKLFFGSGTQLSVL.

The J gene is TRBJ2-1, the V gene TRBV18; 8 bases line up with TRBD1. CDR1 and CDR2 (germline): KGHSH, LQKENI. The CDR3 totals 15 residues. The V gene end was trimmed by 4 bases and the J gene end by 7 bases; junction bases not matched to a gene: 9. The CDR3 loop is CASSHSTTGGNEQFF. CDR3 nucleotides: TGTGCCAGCTCACACTCTACCACAGGGGGAAATGAGCAGTTCTTC.

The rearrangement links TRBV7-6 to TRBJ2-7; 7 nucleotides agree with TRBD1. V dropped 1 base and J dropped 2; count of bases not matched to a gene: 8. Germline loops: CDR1 SGHVS, CDR2 FNYEAQ. This CDR3 is built from 16 residues. The CDR3 reads CASSLGGTVEPYEQYF. DNA of the CDR3: TGTGCCAGCAGCTTAGGTGGGACAGTGGAGCCCTACGAGCAGTACTTC.

CDR3 sequence reads: CASSIAGGQGLLTEAFF. DNA of the CDR3: TGTGCCAGTAGTATAGCGGGGGGACAGGGATTGCTCACTGAAGCTTTCTTT. The chain employs TRBV19 and TRBJ1-1; 9 bases map to TRBD1. Trimming at V came to 1 base and at J to 4 bases, leaving 10 bases not matched to a gene. Germline lookup yields CDR1 LNHDA and CDR2 SQIVND (reference sequence). The length of the CDR3 is 17 residues.

The chain couples TRBV15 to TRBJ2-5; TRBD2 matches 11 bases. The CDR3 loop spans 17 amino acids. Germline CDR1 LNHNV, CDR2 YYDKDF (reference sequence). With V trimmed by 1 base and J by 4 bases, 8 bases remained unmatched. This chain's CDR3 is CATSRVQTSGSIETQYF. The CDR3 DNA reads TGTGCCACCAGCAGAGTTCAAACTAGCGGGAGTATAGAGACCCAGTACTTC.

V is TRBV7-9 and J is TRBJ2-3, with D possibly matching TRBD2 (7 bases). V was clipped by 8 bases and J by 3 bases, with 21 bases between them. CDR1 is SEHNR and CDR2 is FQNEAQ in the germline V gene (reference sequence). The CDR3 runs 16 residues. The CDR3 protein is CASRSGQRDTTDTQYF. The DNA for the CDR3 is TGTGCCAGCCGCTCGGGGCAGCGGGACACGACAGATACGCAGTATTTT.

The CDR3 bases are TGCAGCGTTGAAGGACAGGGGGCGTACAATGAGCAGTTCTTC. Protein sequence: CSVEGQGAYNEQFF. The chain carries TRBV29-1 and TRBJ2-1; 10 bases match TRBD1. V lost 1 base to trimming and J lost 4 bases; unmatched junction nucleotides: 1. Germline assignment: CDR1 SQVTM and CDR2 ANQGSEA. CDR3 size: 14 residues.

This chain joins TRBV30 and TRBJ2-5, with 10 bases lining up with TRBD2. The J call may be incorrect, as the DNA end agrees better with TRBJ2-7. Germline-derived CDR1 and CDR2 are GTSNPN and SVGIG (reference sequence). The CDR3 sequence is 15 residues long. CDR3 coding DNA: TGTGCCTGGAGTCATGGGACTAGCGCAACTTACGAGCAGTACTTC. The encoded protein is CAWSHGTSATYEQYF.

This chain connects TRBV6-1 to TRBJ2-3; maybe TRBD1 (5 bases). The CDR3 runs to 14 residues. With 3 bases removed from V and 3 bases from J, the gap between germline ends came to 10 bases. The germline gives CDR1 MNHNS, CDR2 SASEGT. The chain's CDR3 is CASSEQGETDTQYF. The CDR3 coding sequence is TGTGCCAGCAGTGAGCAGGGTGAGACAGATACGCAGTATTTT.

This chain links TRBV11-2 with TRBJ2-2, with TRBD2 as a possible D gene (5 bases). Germline V gives CDR1 SGHAT, CDR2 FQNNGV. Trimming took off 0 bases at V and 0 bases at J, with 8 bases between the two ends. CDR3 length: 16 amino acids. CDR3 in amino acids: CASSLDPGANTGELFF. CDR3 in DNA: TGTGCCAGCAGCTTAGATCCCGGGGCGAACACCGGGGAGCTGTTTTTT.

This clone came up once. This chain joins TRBV15 and TRBJ2-3; 16 nucleotides agree with TRBD2. Unmatched junction bases numbered 16, after V lost 4 bases and J lost 3 bases. Looked up from germline, CDR1 is LNHNV and CDR2 is YYDKDF (reference sequence). This CDR3 has 21 residues. CDR3 nucleotide sequence: TGTGCCACCAGCAAATCACCGGGACTAGCGGGAGGGCGGGGATGGACAGATACGCAGTATTTT. As protein: CATSKSPGLAGGRGWTDTQYF. Complete variable domain (other parts from reference TRBV15 and TRBJ2-3): DAMVIQNPRYQVTQFGKPVTLSCSQTLNHNVMYWYQQKSSQAPKLLFHYYDKDFNNEADTPDNFQSRRPNTSFCFLDIRSPGLGDTAMYLCATSKSPGLAGGRGWTDTQYFGPGTRLTVL.

There are a few counts of this clone. The chain links TRBV5-1 to TRBJ2-7, with 7 bases lining up with TRBD1. V was clipped by 2 bases and J by 5 bases; unmatched bases: 7. The germline V gene has CDR1 SGHRS and CDR2 YFSETQ. The CDR3 length is 14 residues. CDR3 protein: CASSFRDSPDEQYF. In nucleotides, the CDR3 is TGCGCCAGCAGCTTCCGGGACAGCCCCGACGAGCAGTACTTC.

The chain is built from TRBV19 and TRBJ2-4, with 7 bases matching TRBD1. V was pared by 5 bases and J by 6 bases, with 10 bases of the junction left unmatched. The V gene's germline CDR1 is LNHDA and CDR2 SQIVND (reference sequence). This CDR3 has 15 residues. CDR3 nucleotides: TGTGCCAGTAGTCTAAGGGGGACAGATTTAAACATTCAGTACTTC. It codes for CASSLRGTDLNIQYF.